These 14 T cell receptor beta chains were all obtained from the same sample, sequenced in a study of CD8 T cells in Susac syndrome. Random hexamers were used to reverse transcribe an amount of about 0.45 to 1 ug RNA. Using its own MiXCR run on the immunoSEQ multiplex PCR reads, TCRdb lists one record per CDR3 protein. The data hold about 130,000 distinct CDR3 sequences, with about 90% observed a single time. Sequencing was carried out using CD8+ T cells from PBMCs. Source of these receptors: a human donor with multiple sclerosis.

This rearrangement joins TRBV5-4 to TRBJ2-7; D assignment may be TRBD1 or TRBD2 (5 bases each). This CDR3 has 15 amino acids. CDR1 is SGHNT, CDR2 YYREEE, per germline (reference sequence). Deletions cut 7 bases from V and 3 bases from J, with 20 bases between. CDR3 loop: CASAQGVLRGYEQYF. CDR3 in DNA: TGTGCCAGCGCCCAAGGGGTACTACGGGGCTACGAGCAGTACTTC. Full variable domain (missing parts from reference TRBV5-4 and TRBJ2-7): ETGVTQSPTHLIKTRGQQVTLRCSSQSGHNTVSWYQQALGQGPQFIFQYYREEENGRGNFPPRFSGLQFPNYSSELNVNALELDDSALYLCASAQGVLRGYEQYFGPGTRLTVT.

The J gene is TRBJ2-7, the V gene TRBV14; D is undetermined. V lost 4 bases to trimming and J lost 3 bases, with 7 bases between them. The germline CDR1 and CDR2 sequences are SGHDN and FVKESK. This CDR3 is built from 12 residues. This CDR3 is CASSLTVYEQYF. DNA for the CDR3: TGTGCCAGCAGCCTGACGGTCTACGAGCAGTACTTC.

This clonotype was counted once. V usage is TRBV7-3 and J usage is TRBJ2-1; no clear D. Germline CDR1 is SGHTA and CDR2 is FQGTGA. The CDR3 has 15 amino acids. Trimming took off 0 bases at V and 0 bases at J, with 6 bases between the two ends. The CDR3 is CASSLTQSSYNEQFF. CDR3 nucleotide sequence: TGTGCCAGCAGCTTAACACAGAGCTCCTACAATGAGCAGTTCTTC.

The V call is TRBV20-1, the J call TRBJ2-1, with TRBD2 matching 13 bases. Germline assignment: CDR1 DFQATT and CDR2 SNEGSKA (reference sequence). This CDR3 spans 13 amino acids. The V and J ends lost 5 bases and 7 bases, in that order; junction bases with no gene match: 2. The CDR3 region is CSAGLAGENEQFF. CDR3 bases: TGCAGTGCTGGACTAGCGGGAGAGAATGAGCAGTTCTTC.

The CDR3 is CASSLPSGRALYEQYF. The CDR3 region has the DNA TGTGCCAGCAGCTTGCCTAGCGGGAGGGCTCTCTACGAGCAGTACTTC. This rearrangement joins TRBV7-2 to TRBJ2-7, with 12 bases identical to TRBD2. Unmatched junction bases numbered 6, after V lost 3 bases and J lost 3 bases. Germline assignment: CDR1 SGHTA and CDR2 FQGNSA. The CDR3 has 16 amino acids.

The chain recombines TRBV5-6 with TRBJ2-7; no firm D call. Germline-derived CDR1 and CDR2 are SGHDT and YYEEEE. The CDR3 length is 12 residues. V lost 0 bases and J 5 bases, leaving 6 bases between the germline ends. The CDR3 DNA follows: TGTGCCAGCAGCTTGGAAAGCGACGAGCAGTACTTC. Its translation is CASSLESDEQYF.

This chain connects TRBV7-3 to TRBJ2-1, with a weak D call TRBD2 (6 bases). V dropped 4 bases and J dropped 0 bases, with 10 bases sitting between them. Germline CDR1 reads SGHTA; CDR2 reads FQGTGA. The CDR3 is 15 amino acids. DNA of the CDR3: TGTGCCAGCAGCTGGACCGGGAGCTCCTACAATGAGCAGTTCTTC. Encoded protein: CASSWTGSSYNEQFF.

The chain uses TRBV19 and TRBJ2-1; D assignment may be TRBD1 or TRBD2 (5 bases each). Germline V gives CDR1 LNHDA, CDR2 SQIVND (reference sequence). This CDR3 has 12 amino acids. Trimming left V 5 bases short and J 12 bases short, with 14 bases between. CDR3 DNA: TGTGCCAGTAGTCCGGGGCCGATGGGGCAGTTCTTC. Its translation: CASSPGPMGQFF.

As for this clonotype: One end of the junction varies from germline; a read error may be responsible. The rearrangement uses TRBV5-6 and TRBJ2-7; D perhaps matches TRBD1 (5 bases). CDR3 size: 13 residues. Germline V gene data show CDR1 as SGHDT and CDR2 as YYEEEE. CDR3 DNA sequence: TGTGCCAGCAGCGCTGGGGCCTCCTCCGAGCAGTACTTC. It translates to CASSAGASSEQYF.

The J gene is TRBJ2-7, the V gene TRBV2, with a tentative D call TRBD1 (6 bases). With 7 bases removed from V and 0 bases from J, the gap between germline ends came to 22 bases. CDR1 SNHLY and CDR2 FYNNEI come from the germline V gene. The CDR3 runs to 17 residues. In DNA form, the CDR3 reads TGTGCCAGCATTCGAACCTCACAGGGAAAAGGCTCCTACGAGCAGTACTTC. It is translated as CASIRTSQGKGSYEQYF.

J is TRBJ1-6 and V is TRBV7-6; D is perhaps TRBD1 (5 bases). CDR1 SGHVS and CDR2 FNYEAQ come from the germline V gene. The CDR3 is 16 residues long. V was shortened by 0 bases and J by 7 bases, with 13 bases between the two germline ends. CDR3 protein: CASSLAIGTGNSPLHF. The CDR3 coding sequence is TGTGCCAGCAGCTTAGCCATCGGGACGGGGAATTCACCCCTCCACTTT.

The V call is TRBV9, the J call TRBJ2-2; D may be TRBD1 or TRBD2 (6 bases each). Germline CDR1 and CDR2: SGDLS and YYNGEE. V dropped 4 bases and J dropped 5 bases, with 12 bases sitting between them. There are 14 residues in the CDR3. The chain's CDR3 is CASSSGGGTGELFF. The DNA of the CDR3 is TGTGCCAGCAGCAGCGGAGGGGGGACCGGGGAGCTGTTTTTT.

V usage is TRBV27 and J usage is TRBJ1-1; weak D call: TRBD1 (6 bases). Germline-derived CDR1 and CDR2 are MNHEY and SMNVEV (reference sequence). The CDR3 totals 13 residues. Trimming took 5 bases from V and 5 from J, leaving 12 bases between them. In nucleotides, the CDR3 is TGTGCCAGCAGTAGGGGGGTAGGGACTGAAGCTTTCTTT. Translation: CASSRGVGTEAFF.

Here the CDR3 reads CASSYTPGPGNIQYF. In DNA form, the CDR3 reads TGTGCCAGCAGTTACACACCGGGACCGGGTAACATTCAGTACTTC. V is TRBV6-5 and J is TRBJ2-4, with D perhaps given as TRBD1 or TRBD2 (5 bases each). The V end was cut by 2 bases, the J end by 7 bases, with 15 bases between. This CDR3 region has 15 residues. Per germline, CDR1 MNHEY and CDR2 SVGAGI.